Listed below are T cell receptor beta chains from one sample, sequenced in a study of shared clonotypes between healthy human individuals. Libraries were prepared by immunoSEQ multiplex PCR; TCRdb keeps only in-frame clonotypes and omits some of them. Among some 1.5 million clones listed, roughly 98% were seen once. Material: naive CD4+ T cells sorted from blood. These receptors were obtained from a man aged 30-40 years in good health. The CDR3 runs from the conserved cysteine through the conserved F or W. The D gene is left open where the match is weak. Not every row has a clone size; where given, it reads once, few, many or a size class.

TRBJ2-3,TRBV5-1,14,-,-,TGCGCCAGCAGCTTGGAGCTCACGACAGATACGCAGTATTTT,CASSLELTTDTQYF
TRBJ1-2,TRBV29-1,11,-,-,TGCAGCGTTGCTGACTACTCTGGCTACACCTTC,CSVADYSGYTF
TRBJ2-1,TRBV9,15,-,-,TGTGCCAGCAGCGTAGGTCGGCGGGATTACAATGAGCAGTTCTTC,CASSVGRRDYNEQFF
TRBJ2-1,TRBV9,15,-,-,TGTGCCAGCAGCGTCCAGGGATACTCCTACAATGAGCAGTTCTTC,CASSVQGYSYNEQFF
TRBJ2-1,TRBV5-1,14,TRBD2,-,TGCGCCAGCAGGTCCCGGGAGGTTGTCAATGAGCAGTTCTTC,CASRSREVVNEQFF
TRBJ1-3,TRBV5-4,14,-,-,TGTGCCAGCAGCTCCACAGTGGGTGGAAACACCATATATTTT,CASSSTVGGNTIYF
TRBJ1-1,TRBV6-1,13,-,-,TGTGCCAGCAGTGACAATCTGAACACTGAAGCTTTCTTT,CASSDNLNTEAFF
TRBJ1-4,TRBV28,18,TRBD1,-,TGTGCCAGCAGTATAAATCTACGGGACAGGCGGGCGAGAGAAAAACTGTTTTTT,CASSINLRDRRAREKLFF
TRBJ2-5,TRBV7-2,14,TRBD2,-,TGTGCCAGCAGCTTTCAGCGGGGGTTAGAGACCCAGTACTTC,CASSFQRGLETQYF
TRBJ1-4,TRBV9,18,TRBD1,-,TGTGCCAGCAGCCCGACAGGGGGCCCGCCAGCCTCAAATGAAAAACTGTTTTTT,CASSPTGGPPASNEKLFF
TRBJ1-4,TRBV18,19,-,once,TGTGCCAGCTCACCACCGTCGAAGTTCGGGCACCCCCTGAATGAAAAACTGTTTTTT,CASSPPSKFGHPLNEKLFF
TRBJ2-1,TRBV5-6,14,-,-,TGTGCCAGCAGCTTGAGAGAGGGAGGATGGGAGCAGTTCTTC,CASSLREGGWEQFF
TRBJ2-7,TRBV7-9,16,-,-,TGTGCCAGCAGCTTAGACGGCTTCTTTTTGTCCTCTGAGCAGTACTTC,CASSLDGFFLSSEQYF
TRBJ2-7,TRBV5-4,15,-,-,TGTGCCAGCAGCTCTAACACGCTGAGCTCCTACGAGCAGTACTTC,CASSSNTLSSYEQYF
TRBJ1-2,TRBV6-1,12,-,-,TGTGCCAGCAGCAAAGCCCCGGGAGGCTACACCTTC,CASSKAPGGYTF
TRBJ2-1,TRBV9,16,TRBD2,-,TGTGCCAGCAGCGTAGCCCCCTCTGGACTAGCCAATGAGCAGTTCTTC,CASSVAPSGLANEQFF
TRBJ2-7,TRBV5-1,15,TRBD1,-,TGCGCCAGCAGCTTGTCCCGGGACAGGTTCTACGAGCAGTACTTC,CASSLSRDRFYEQYF
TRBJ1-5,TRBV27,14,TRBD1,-,TGTGCCAGCAGTCTCCGGACAGGGTTTCAGCCCCAGCATTTT,CASSLRTGFQPQHF
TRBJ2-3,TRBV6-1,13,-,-,TGTGCCAGCAGTCGGGTAGGGGGGGAAGCGCAGTATTTT,CASSRVGGEAQYF
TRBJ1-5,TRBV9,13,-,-,TGTGCCAGCAGCGTCGGGGGAACACAGCCCCAGCATTTT,CASSVGGTQPQHF
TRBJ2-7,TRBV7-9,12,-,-,TGTGCCAGCAGCCCTCCTTTCCTGGAGCAGTACTTC,CASSPPFLEQYF
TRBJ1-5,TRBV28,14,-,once,TGTGCCAGCAGGCCTCAGGGATCATTTCAGCCCCAGCATTTT,CASRPQGSFQPQHF
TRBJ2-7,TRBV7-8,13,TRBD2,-,TGTGCCAGCAGCCCGGGGGGGTTGTACGAGCAGTACTTC,CASSPGGLYEQYF
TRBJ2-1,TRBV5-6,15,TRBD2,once,TGTGCCAGCAGCTTCTTCCTAGCGGAGTACAATGAGCAGTTCTTC,CASSFFLAEYNEQFF